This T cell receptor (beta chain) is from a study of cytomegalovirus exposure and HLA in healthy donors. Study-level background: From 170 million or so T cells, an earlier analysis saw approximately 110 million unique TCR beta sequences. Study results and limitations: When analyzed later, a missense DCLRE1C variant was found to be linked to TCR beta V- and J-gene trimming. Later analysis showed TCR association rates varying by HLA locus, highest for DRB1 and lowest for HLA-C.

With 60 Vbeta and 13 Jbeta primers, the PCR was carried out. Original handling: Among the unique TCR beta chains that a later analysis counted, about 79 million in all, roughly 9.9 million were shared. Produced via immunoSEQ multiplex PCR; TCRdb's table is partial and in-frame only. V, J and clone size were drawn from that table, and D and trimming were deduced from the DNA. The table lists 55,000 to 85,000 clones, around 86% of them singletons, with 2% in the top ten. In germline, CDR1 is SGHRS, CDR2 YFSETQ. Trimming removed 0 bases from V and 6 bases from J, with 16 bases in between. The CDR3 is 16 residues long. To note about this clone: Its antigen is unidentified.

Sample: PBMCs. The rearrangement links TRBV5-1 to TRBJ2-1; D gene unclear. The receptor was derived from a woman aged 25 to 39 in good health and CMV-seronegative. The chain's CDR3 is CASSLVMAVASNEQFF. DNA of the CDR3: TGCGCCAGCAGCTTGGTAATGGCGGTGGCTTCCAATGAGCAGTTCTTC. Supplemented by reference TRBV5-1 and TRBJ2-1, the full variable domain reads KAGVTQTPRYLIKTRGQQVTLSCSPISGHRSVSWYQQTPGQGLQFLFEYFSETQRNKGNFPGRFSGRQFSNSRSEMNVSTLELGDSALYLCASSLVMAVASNEQFFGPGTRLTVL.